Described below is a single T cell receptor (beta chain) sequence and its context. As yet, its antigen is unknown. A much larger clone lies one base from this, so it may be a read error. This record comes from a study of Graves' ophthalmopathy and Graves' hyperthyroidism. For the study at large: The blood sample was drawn at first diagnosis and before any treatment.

The CDR3 runs 19 residues. The germline V gene encodes CDR1 LNHNV and CDR2 YYDKDF (reference sequence). Amplification targeted the TCR beta CDR3 regions, with RNA transcripts as the source material. Amplification began with first-round RT-PCR using HTBI primers, then second-round multiplex PCR was performed. TCRdb re-analysed the multiplex PCR reads in MiXCR, keeping a single row per CDR3 protein. This sample has hundreds of thousands of distinct CDR3 sequences, with 35% to 45% found just once. Broader study findings: With almost 90% sensitivity and 70% to 82% specificity, a 13-signature model separated ophthalmopathy from stable hyperthyroidism.

Sample: peripheral blood. The genes are TRBV15 and TRBJ2-7, with D possibly TRBD2 on 9 matching bases. This TCR came from an adult man with Graves' ophthalmopathy. CDR3 sequence: CAISNRGFNSGSRSYEQYF. The CDR3 nucleotides read TGTGCCATCAGCAACAGGGGGTTTAATAGCGGGAGTCGATCCTACGAGCAGTACTTC.